This T cell receptor beta chain was sequenced during a study of T cell changes during pregnancy in multiple sclerosis. Trimming left V 2 bases short and J 8 bases short, with 12 bases between. The V gene's germline CDR1 is MNHNY and CDR2 SVGAGI (reference sequence). This CDR3 has 13 residues. The repertoire was sequenced with immunoSEQ multiplex PCR; TCRdb's copy has only in-frame clones and lacks some. The sample has about 61,000 clones; just under 90% are singletons. This TCR came from a female donor in good health, enrolled as a control in a pregnancy study. V usage is TRBV6-6 and J usage is TRBJ1-1; D gene uncertain. Specimen: peripheral blood, collected in the first trimester of pregnancy. CDR3 residues: CASSYVYAIEAFF. DNA of the CDR3: TGTGCCAGCAGTTACGTATACGCGATCGAAGCTTTCTTT.